The T cell receptor beta chain under discussion was sequenced for a study of T cell responses to AZD1222 COVID-19 vaccine. Points from the study as a whole: Spike-specific TCR breadth and depth went up after people got two AZD1222 doses. None of the repertoires were sampled until the peak T cell response had passed. White British donors predominated, females outnumbered males, and clonal diversity was possibly underestimated.

TCRdb keeps only in-frame clones here, not all; method: immunoSEQ multiplex PCR. The table lists 100,000 to 150,000 clones, around 89% of them singletons. V was clipped by 3 bases and J by 3 bases, with 12 bases between them. From germline, CDR1 is SGHNT and CDR2 YENEEA. The CDR3 is 15 amino acids. Notes on this clone: Its antigen is unidentified.

V and J are TRBV11-3 and TRBJ1-5; maybe TRBD1 (5 bases). This sample comprised peripheral blood, obtained on day 0 of AZD1222 vaccination. The receptor comes from an adult in good health. CDR3 loop: CASSFEEGLNQPQHF. In nucleotides, the CDR3 is TGTGCCAGCAGCTTCGAAGAGGGACTCAATCAGCCCCAGCATTTT. Combining the CDR3 with reference TRBV11-3 and TRBJ1-5 gives the whole variable domain EAGVVQSPRYKIIEKKQPVAFWCNPISGHNTLYWYLQNLGQGPELLIRYENEEAVDDSQLPKDRFSAERLKGVDSTLKIQPAELGDSAVYLCASSFEEGLNQPQHFGDGTRLSIL.